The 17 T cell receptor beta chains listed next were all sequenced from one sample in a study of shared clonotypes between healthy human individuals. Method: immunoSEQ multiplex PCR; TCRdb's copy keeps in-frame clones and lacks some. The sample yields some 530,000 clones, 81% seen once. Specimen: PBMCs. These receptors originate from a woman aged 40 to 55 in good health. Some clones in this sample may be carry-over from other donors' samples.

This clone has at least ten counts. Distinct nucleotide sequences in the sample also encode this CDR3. The CDR3: CATSGNRGEKLFF. The CDR3 DNA reads TGTGCCACCAGCGGGAACAGGGGTGAAAAACTGTTTTTT. The chain couples TRBV15 to TRBJ1-4; TRBD1 aligns across 7 bases. This CDR3 has 13 amino acids. V lost 5 bases and J lost 7; bases outside the gene matches: 4. CDR1 is LNHNV, CDR2 YYDKDF, per germline (reference sequence).

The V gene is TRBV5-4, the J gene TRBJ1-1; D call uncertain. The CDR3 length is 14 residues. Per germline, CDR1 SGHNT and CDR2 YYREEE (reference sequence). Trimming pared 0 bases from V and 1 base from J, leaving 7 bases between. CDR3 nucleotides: TGTGCCAGCAGCTTGGATCGGACGAACACTGAAGCTTTCTTT. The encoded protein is CASSLDRTNTEAFF.

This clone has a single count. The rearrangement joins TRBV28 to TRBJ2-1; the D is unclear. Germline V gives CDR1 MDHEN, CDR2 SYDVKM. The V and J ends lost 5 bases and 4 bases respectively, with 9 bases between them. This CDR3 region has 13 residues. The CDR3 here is CASSPDAYNEQFF. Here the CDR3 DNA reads TGTGCCAGCAGTCCCGACGCTTACAATGAGCAGTTCTTC. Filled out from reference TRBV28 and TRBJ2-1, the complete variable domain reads DVKVTQSSRYLVKRTGEKVFLECVQDMDHENMFWYRQDPGLGLRLIYFSYDVKMKEKGDIPEGYSVSREKKERFSLILESASTNQTSMYLCASSPDAYNEQFFGPGTRLTVL.

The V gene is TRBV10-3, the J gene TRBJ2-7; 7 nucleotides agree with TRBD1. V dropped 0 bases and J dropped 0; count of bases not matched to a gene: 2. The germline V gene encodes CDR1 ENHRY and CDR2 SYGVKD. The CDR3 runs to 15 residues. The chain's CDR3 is CAISESTGISYEQYF. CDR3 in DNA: TGTGCCATCAGTGAGTCGACAGGGATCTCCTACGAGCAGTACTTC.

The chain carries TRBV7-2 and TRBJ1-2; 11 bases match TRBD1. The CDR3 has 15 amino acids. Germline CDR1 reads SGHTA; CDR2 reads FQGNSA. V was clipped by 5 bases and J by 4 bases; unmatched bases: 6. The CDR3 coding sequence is TGTGCCAGCAGCCCGGGACAGGGGGGGGGCTATGGCTACACCTTC. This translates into CASSPGQGGGYGYTF.

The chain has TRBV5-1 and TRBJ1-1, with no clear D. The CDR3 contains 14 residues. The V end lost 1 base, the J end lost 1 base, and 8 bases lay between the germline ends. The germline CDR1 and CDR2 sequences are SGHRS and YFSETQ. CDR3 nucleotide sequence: TGCGCCAGCAGCTTGATAGGCCGGAACACTGAAGCTTTCTTT. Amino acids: CASSLIGRNTEAFF. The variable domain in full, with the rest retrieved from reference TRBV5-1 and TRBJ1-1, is KAGVTQTPRYLIKTRGQQVTLSCSPISGHRSVSWYQQTPGQGLQFLFEYFSETQRNKGNFPGRFSGRQFSNSRSEMNVSTLELGDSALYLCASSLIGRNTEAFFGQGTRLTVV.

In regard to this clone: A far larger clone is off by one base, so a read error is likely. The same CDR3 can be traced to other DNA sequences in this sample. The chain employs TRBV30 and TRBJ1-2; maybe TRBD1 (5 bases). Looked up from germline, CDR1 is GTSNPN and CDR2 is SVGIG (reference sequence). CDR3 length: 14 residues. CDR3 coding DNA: TGTGCCTGGAGTGACTCGGGGCAGGCCTATGGATACACCTTC. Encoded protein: CAWSDSGQAYGYTF.

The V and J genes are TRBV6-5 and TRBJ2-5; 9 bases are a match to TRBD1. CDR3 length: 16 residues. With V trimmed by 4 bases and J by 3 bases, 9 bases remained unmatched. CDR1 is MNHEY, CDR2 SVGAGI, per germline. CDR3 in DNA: TGTGCCAGCAGTTGGGTTGTCACAGGGGGCGAAGAGACCCAGTACTTC. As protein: CASSWVVTGGEETQYF.

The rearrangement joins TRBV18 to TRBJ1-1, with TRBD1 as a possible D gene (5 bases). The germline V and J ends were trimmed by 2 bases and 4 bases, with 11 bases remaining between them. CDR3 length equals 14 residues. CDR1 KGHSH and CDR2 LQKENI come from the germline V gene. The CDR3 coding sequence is TGTGCCAGCTCACCAAACACAGGTGCCACTGAAGCTTTCTTT. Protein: CASSPNTGATEAFF.

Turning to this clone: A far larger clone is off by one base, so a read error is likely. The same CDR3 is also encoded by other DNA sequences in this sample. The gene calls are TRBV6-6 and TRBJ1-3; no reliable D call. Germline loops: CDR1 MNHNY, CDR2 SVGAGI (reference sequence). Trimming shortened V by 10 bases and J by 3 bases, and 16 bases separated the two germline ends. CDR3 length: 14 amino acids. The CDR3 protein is CATSLGIFGNTIYF. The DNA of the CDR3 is TGTGCCACCTCTCTTGGAATTTTTGGAAACACCATATATTTT.

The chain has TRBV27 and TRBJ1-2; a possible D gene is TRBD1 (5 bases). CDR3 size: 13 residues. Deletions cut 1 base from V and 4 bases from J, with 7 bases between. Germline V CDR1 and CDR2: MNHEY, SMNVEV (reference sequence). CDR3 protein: CASSLYQGYGYTF. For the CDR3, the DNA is TGTGCCAGCAGTTTATACCAGGGCTATGGCTACACCTTC.

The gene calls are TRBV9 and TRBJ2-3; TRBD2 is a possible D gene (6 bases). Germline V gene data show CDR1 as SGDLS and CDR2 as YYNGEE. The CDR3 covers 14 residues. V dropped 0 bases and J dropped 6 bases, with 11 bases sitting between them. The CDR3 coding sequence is TGTGCCAGCAGCGTAGGCGGGATCGTGGATACGCAGTATTTT. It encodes CASSVGGIVDTQYF.

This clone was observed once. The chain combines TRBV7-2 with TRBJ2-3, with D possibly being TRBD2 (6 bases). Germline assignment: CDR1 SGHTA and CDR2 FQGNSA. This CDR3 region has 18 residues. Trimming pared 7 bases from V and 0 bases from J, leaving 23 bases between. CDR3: CASTALAPWLSSTDTQYF. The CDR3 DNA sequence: TGTGCCAGCACCGCGCTAGCGCCTTGGCTATCTAGCACAGATACGCAGTATTTT.

The CDR3 region is CASSSLAGDLYNEQFF. The DNA for the CDR3 is TGTGCCAGCAGTTCCCTAGCGGGAGATCTCTACAATGAGCAGTTCTTC. The chain joins TRBV28 to TRBJ2-1; 10 nucleotides agree with TRBD2. CDR3 size: 16 residues. Looked up from germline, CDR1 is MDHEN and CDR2 is SYDVKM. With V trimmed by 4 bases and J by 3 bases, 6 bases remained unmatched. The complete variable domain, with remaining parts taken from reference TRBV28 and TRBJ2-1, reads DVKVTQSSRYLVKRTGEKVFLECVQDMDHENMFWYRQDPGLGLRLIYFSYDVKMKEKGDIPEGYSVSREKKERFSLILESASTNQTSMYLCASSSLAGDLYNEQFFGPGTRLTVL.

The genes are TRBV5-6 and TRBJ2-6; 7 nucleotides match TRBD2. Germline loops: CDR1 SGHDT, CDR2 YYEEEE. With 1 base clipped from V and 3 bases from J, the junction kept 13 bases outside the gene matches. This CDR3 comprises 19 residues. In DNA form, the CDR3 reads TGTGCCAGCAGCTTGTCCCGCGGGAGAGGTTTCGGTGGGGCCAACGTCCTGACTTTC. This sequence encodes CASSLSRGRGFGGANVLTF. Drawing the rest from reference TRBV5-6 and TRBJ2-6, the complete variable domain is DAGVTQSPTHLIKTRGQQVTLRCSPKSGHDTVSWYQQALGQGPQFIFQYYEEEERQRGNFPDRFSGHQFPNYSSELNVNALLLGDSALYLCASSLSRGRGFGGANVLTFGAGSRLTVL.

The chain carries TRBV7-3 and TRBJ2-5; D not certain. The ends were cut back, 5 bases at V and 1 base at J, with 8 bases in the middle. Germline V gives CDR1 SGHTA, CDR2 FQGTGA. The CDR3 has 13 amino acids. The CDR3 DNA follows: TGTGCCAGCAGCCCTCGGGCCCAAGAGACCCAGTACTTC. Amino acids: CASSPRAQETQYF. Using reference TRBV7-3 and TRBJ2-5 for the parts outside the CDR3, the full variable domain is GAGVSQTPSNKVTEKGKYVELRCDPISGHTALYWYRQSLGQGPEFLIYFQGTGAADDSGLPNDRFFAVRPEGSVSTLKIQRTERGDSAVYLCASSPRAQETQYFGPGTRLLVL.

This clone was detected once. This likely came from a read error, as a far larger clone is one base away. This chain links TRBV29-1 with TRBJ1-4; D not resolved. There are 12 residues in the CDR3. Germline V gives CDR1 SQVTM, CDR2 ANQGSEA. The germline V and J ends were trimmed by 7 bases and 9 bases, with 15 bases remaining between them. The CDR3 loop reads CSAGWAGKKLFF. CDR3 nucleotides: TGCAGCGCTGGGTGGGCGGGTAAAAAACTGTTTTTT.